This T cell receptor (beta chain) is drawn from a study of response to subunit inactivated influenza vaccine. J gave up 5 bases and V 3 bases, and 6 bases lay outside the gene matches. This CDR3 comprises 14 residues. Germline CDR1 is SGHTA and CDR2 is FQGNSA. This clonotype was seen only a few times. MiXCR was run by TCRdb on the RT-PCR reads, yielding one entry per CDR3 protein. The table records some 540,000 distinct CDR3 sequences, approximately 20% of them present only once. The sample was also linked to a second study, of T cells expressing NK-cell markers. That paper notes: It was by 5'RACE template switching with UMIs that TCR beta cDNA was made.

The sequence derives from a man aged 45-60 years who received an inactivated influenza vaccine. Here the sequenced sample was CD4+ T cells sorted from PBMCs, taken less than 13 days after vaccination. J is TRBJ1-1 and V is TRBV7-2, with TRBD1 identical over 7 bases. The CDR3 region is CASSFTGVTTEAFF. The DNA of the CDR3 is TGTGCCAGCAGCTTTACAGGGGTGACTACTGAAGCTTTCTTT.